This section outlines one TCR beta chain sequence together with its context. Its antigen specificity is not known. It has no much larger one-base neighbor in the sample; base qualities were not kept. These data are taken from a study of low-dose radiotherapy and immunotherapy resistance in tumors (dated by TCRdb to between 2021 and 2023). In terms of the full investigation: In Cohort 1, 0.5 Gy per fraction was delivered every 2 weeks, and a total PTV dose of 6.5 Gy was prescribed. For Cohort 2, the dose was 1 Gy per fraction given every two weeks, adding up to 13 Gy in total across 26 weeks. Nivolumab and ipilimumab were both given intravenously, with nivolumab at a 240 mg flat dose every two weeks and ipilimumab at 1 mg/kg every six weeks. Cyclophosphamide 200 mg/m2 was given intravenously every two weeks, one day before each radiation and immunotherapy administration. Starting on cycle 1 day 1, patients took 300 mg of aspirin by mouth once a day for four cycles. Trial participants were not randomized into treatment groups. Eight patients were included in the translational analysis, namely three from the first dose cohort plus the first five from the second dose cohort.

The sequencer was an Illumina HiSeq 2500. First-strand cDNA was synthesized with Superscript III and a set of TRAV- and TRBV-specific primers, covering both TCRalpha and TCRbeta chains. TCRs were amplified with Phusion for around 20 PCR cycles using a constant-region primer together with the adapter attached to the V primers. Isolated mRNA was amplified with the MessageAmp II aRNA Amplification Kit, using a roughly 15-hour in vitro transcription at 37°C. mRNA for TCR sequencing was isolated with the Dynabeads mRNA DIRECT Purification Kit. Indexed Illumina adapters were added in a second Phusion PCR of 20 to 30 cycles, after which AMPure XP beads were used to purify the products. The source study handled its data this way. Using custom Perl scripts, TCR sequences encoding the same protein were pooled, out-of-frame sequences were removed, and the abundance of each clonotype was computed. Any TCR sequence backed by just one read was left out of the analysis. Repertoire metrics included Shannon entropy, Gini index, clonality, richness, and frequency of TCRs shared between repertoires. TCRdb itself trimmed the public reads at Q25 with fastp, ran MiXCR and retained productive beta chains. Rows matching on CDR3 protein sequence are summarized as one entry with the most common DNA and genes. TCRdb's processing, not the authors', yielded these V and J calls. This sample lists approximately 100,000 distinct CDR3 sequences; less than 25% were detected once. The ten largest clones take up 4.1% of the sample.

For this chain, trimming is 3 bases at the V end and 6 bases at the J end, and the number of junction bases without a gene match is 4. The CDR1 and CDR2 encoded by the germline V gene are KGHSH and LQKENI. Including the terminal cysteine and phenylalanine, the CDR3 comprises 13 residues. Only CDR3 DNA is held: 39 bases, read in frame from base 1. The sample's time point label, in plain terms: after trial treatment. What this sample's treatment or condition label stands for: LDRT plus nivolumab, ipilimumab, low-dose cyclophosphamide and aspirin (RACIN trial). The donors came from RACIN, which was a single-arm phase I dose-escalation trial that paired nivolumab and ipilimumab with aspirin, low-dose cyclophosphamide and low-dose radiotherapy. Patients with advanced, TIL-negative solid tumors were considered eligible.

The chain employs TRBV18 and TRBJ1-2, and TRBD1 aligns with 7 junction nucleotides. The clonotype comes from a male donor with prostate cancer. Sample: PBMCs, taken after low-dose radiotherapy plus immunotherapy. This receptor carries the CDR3 CASSPLGQDGYTF. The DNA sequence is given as TGTGCCAGCTCACCGCTCGGACAGGATGGCTACACCTTC.